This TCR beta chain was recovered during a study of T-cell reconstitution after alpha-beta-depleted transplantation in children. Study outcomes and limitations: The origin of high day-60 TCRbeta diversity in some patients lay in surviving recipient T cells and thymic progenitors. T-cell numbers and diversity one year post-transplant derived largely from freshly generated T cells.

On this clonotype: Its matching antigen is unknown.

CDR3 size: 18 residues. V was pared by 5 bases and J by 3 bases, with 23 bases between. TCRbeta library preparation incorporated unique molecular identifiers. TCRdb analysed the PCR reads with MiXCR anew, one entry per CDR3 protein. The sample records more than 90,000 distinct CDR3 sequences, around a tenth being singletons. The sequence derives from a boy aged 2 to 9 with acute lymphoblastic leukemia, due to receive a stem cell transplant. The chain carries TRBV12-3 or TRBV12-4 and TRBJ1-5; perhaps TRBD1 as D (5 bases). The specimen was PBMCs, collected before TCRalphabeta/CD19-depleted stem cell transplant. The CDR3, as DNA: TGTGCCAGCAGTCCCCTCCTCGGACACCAAGTAGACAATCAGCCCCAGCATTTT. Translated, it gives CASSPLLGHQVDNQPQHF.